The source of this TCR beta chain is a study of response to subunit inactivated influenza vaccine. Broader study findings: Seasonal influenza vaccination, on each occasion, was suggested by the authors to recruit few new T cells.

This CDR3 is built from 14 residues. The germline V gene has CDR1 SGDLS and CDR2 YYNGEE. The trim removed 3 bases at V and 8 bases at J, leaving 8 bases unmatched. MiXCR was run by TCRdb on the RT-PCR reads, yielding one entry per CDR3 protein. The sample contains hundreds of thousands of distinct CDR3 sequences, 16% of which appear only once. Comments on this clonotype: What it binds is not known.

This clonotype originated in a man between 50 and 75 years old who received an inactivated influenza vaccine. The chain recombines TRBV9 with TRBJ2-1; 7 nucleotides line up with TRBD1. The material sequenced was CD4+ T cells sorted from PBMCs, taken 23 months after vaccination. CDR3: CASSARTGVDEQFF. CDR3 DNA: TGTGCCAGCAGCGCCAGAACAGGGGTCGATGAGCAGTTCTTC.